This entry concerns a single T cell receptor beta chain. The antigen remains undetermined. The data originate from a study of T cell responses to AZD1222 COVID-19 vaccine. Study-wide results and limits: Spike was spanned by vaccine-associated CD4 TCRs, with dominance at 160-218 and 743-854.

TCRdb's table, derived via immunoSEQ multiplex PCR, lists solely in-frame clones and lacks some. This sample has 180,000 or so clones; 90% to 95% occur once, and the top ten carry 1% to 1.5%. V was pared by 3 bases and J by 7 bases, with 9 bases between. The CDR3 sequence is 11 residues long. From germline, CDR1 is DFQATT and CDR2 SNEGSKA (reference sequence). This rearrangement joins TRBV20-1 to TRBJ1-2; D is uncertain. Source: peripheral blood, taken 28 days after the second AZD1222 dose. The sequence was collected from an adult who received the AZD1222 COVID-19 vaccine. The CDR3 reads CSASSRGGYTF. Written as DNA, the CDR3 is TGCAGTGCTAGTTCCCGAGGTGGCTACACCTTC.